This entry features one T cell receptor beta chain sequence. Antigen specificity is unknown. V lost 3 bases and J 4 bases, leaving 13 bases between the germline ends. The CDR3 extends over 14 amino acids. Germline CDR1 is SGHNT and CDR2 is YYREEE (reference sequence). The isolated RNA, all of it, was reverse transcribed, so expressed TCRB transcripts were what got sequenced. The repertoire was sequenced with immunoSEQ multiplex PCR; TCRdb's copy has only in-frame clones and lacks some. The sample has tens of thousands of clones, roughly two thirds seen once. The data are from a study of beta chain features in type 1 diabetes. For the study at large: Sorted cells examined across all samples numbered 100 million to 140 million.

Regarding the study as a whole: Naive, central memory and Treg TCRB repertoires seemed to resemble each other more closely in patients than they did in healthy donors. People with Type 1 diabetes carried modestly yet significantly shorter TCRB CDR3s in all four CD4+ subsets.

Heparinised blood was drawn once per donor, averaging around 120 mL. Sorted CD4+ subsets: naive, central memory, regulatory, stem cell-like memory (CD45RO/CCR7/CD25/CD127/CD95/CD27 panel). Input material: Tregs from blood. This TCR came from a man in his late teens or twenties with type 1 diabetes. The chain carries TRBV5-4 and TRBJ2-5; D is possibly TRBD1 (7 bases). CDR3 region: CASSSSGGRETQYF. The DNA of the CDR3 is TGTGCCAGCAGCTCCTCAGGGGGGAGAGAGACCCAGTACTTC. Complete variable domain (other parts from reference TRBV5-4 and TRBJ2-5): ETGVTQSPTHLIKTRGQQVTLRCSSQSGHNTVSWYQQALGQGPQFIFQYYREEENGRGNFPPRFSGLQFPNYSSELNVNALELDDSALYLCASSSSGGRETQYFGPGTRLLVL.